The 13 T cell receptor beta chains below all came from one sample that was sequenced in a study of beta chain features in type 1 diabetes. The entirety of the isolated RNA underwent reverse transcription, so expressed TCRB transcripts were sequenced. Produced via immunoSEQ multiplex PCR; TCRdb's table is partial and in-frame only. Altogether under 800,000 clones are present, less than 20% being singletons, with the ten largest covering approximately 0.087%. Source material: naive CD4+ T cells from blood. All receptors derive from a man aged 18 to 35 in good health.

This chain links TRBV6-5 with TRBJ1-1, with a weak D call TRBD1 (5 bases). This CDR3 has 14 residues. Looked up from germline, CDR1 is MNHEY and CDR2 is SVGAGI. The V and J ends lost 4 bases and 5 bases respectively, with 14 bases between them. CDR3 coding DNA: TGTGCCAGCAGTTTTTCAGGGTCGAGGACTGAAGCTTTCTTT. Its translation is CASSFSGSRTEAFF.

The chain carries TRBV29-1 and TRBJ2-3, with 7 bases fitting TRBD1. CDR1 is SQVTM, CDR2 ANQGSEA, per germline. This CDR3 spans 14 amino acids. Trimming took 4 bases from V and 1 from J; bases not matched to a gene: 5. Here the CDR3 reads CSVAPGQRTDTQYF. The CDR3 nucleotides are TGCAGCGTTGCCCCGGGACAGCGCACAGATACGCAGTATTTT.

The J gene is TRBJ2-1, the V gene TRBV30; the match to TRBD2 covers 12 bases. CDR1 is GTSNPN and CDR2 is SVGIG in the germline V gene (reference sequence). J gave up 4 bases and V 5 bases, and 6 bases lay outside the gene matches. The CDR3 loop spans 15 amino acids. The CDR3 is CAWGLGLAGYNEQFF. For the CDR3, the DNA is TGTGCCTGGGGGCTTGGACTAGCGGGGTACAATGAGCAGTTCTTC.

The chain links TRBV5-1 to TRBJ2-3, with 9 bases that match TRBD1. V shed 4 bases, J shed 0 bases, and the junction held 6 bases outside the gene matches. This CDR3 region has 16 residues. Germline V lookup: CDR1 SGHRS, CDR2 YFSETQ. CDR3 in amino acids: CASSAGTGTSTDTQYF. DNA of the CDR3: TGCGCCAGCAGCGCCGGGACAGGGACTAGCACAGATACGCAGTATTTT.

A few counts support this clone. This chain connects TRBV2 to TRBJ2-3; D may be TRBD1 (5 bases). The germline V gene encodes CDR1 SNHLY and CDR2 FYNNEI. The CDR3 loop spans 16 amino acids. V lost 8 bases to trimming and J lost 5 bases, with 23 bases between them. CDR3 sequence (DNA): TGTGCCAGCCCTCAAGGGCAGGGCCCTGGATTAGATACGCAGTATTTT. Translation: CASPQGQGPGLDTQYF.

As to this clone: The same CDR3 also results from other DNA sequences found in this sample. This chain connects TRBV5-1 to TRBJ1-5; possibly TRBD1 for D (6 bases). Trimming removed 0 bases from V and 4 bases from J, with 8 bases in between. Germline V gene lookup returns CDR1 SGHRS and CDR2 YFSETQ. The CDR3 runs 14 residues. CDR3 sequence reads: CASSLEGGNQPQHF. As DNA, the CDR3 is TGCGCCAGCAGCTTGGAGGGGGGAAATCAGCCCCAGCATTTT.

The rearrangement joins TRBV19 to TRBJ2-1; 7 bases align to TRBD1. With 5 bases clipped from V and 4 bases from J, the junction kept 5 bases outside the gene matches. Germline values: CDR1 LNHDA, CDR2 SQIVND (reference sequence). The CDR3 consists of 14 residues. CDR3 coding DNA: TGTGCCAGTAGTGTGACAGGGTTGTACAATGAGCAGTTCTTC. Its translation is CASSVTGLYNEQFF. Complete variable domain (other parts from reference TRBV19 and TRBJ2-1): DGGITQSPKYLFRKEGQNVTLSCEQNLNHDAMYWYRQDPGQGLRLIYYSQIVNDFQKGDIAEGYSVSREKKESFPLTVTSAQKNPTAFYLCASSVTGLYNEQFFGPGTRLTVL.

This sequence joins TRBV19 and TRBJ2-7; 9 bases agree with TRBD2. CDR3 size: 15 residues. Germline CDR1 reads LNHDA; CDR2 reads SQIVND (reference sequence). V was pared by 3 bases and J by 4 bases, with 7 bases of the junction left unmatched. CDR3 loop: CASSISSSGKYEQYF. CDR3 sequence (DNA): TGTGCCAGTAGTATTTCTTCTAGCGGGAAGTACGAGCAGTACTTC.

In its sample, this clone was seen a few times. The chain has TRBV13 and TRBJ2-4; the D gene is possibly TRBD1 (5 bases). Per the germline V gene, CDR1 is PRHDT and CDR2 is FYEKMQ (reference sequence). The CDR3 runs to 17 residues. The V end was cut by 2 bases, the J end by 0 bases, with 14 bases between. CDR3 coding DNA: TGTGCCAGCAGCTTAAGGCAGGGCTCCGTAGCCAAAAACATTCAGTACTTC. Its translation: CASSLRQGSVAKNIQYF. The whole variable domain, filled in from reference TRBV13 and TRBJ2-4, reads AAGVIQSPRHLIKEKRETATLKCYPIPRHDTVYWYQQGPGQDPQFLISFYEKMQSDKGSIPDRFSAQQFSDYHSELNMSSLELGDSALYFCASSLRQGSVAKNIQYFGAGTRLSVL.

A few counts support this clone. The chain employs TRBV4-2 and TRBJ2-4, with D perhaps assigned TRBD1 or TRBD2 (5 bases each). Germline V gene data show CDR1 as LGHNA and CDR2 as YNFKEQ. The CDR3 runs to 17 residues. V lost 0 bases and J lost 3, with 15 bases in between. In nucleotides, the CDR3 is TGTGCCAGCAGCCAAGATGGGGGACCGTCGGGCAAAAACATTCAGTACTTC. Protein product: CASSQDGGPSGKNIQYF.

Notes on this clone: At one end the junction does not follow the germline gene, possibly because of a read error. The V and J genes are TRBV11-2 and TRBJ1-1; a possible D gene is TRBD1 (5 bases). Germline V lookup: CDR1 SGHAT, CDR2 FQNNGV. This CDR3 is 13 amino acids long. The CDR3 bases are TGTGCCAGCAACTTAGATAGGGCAGGGGAAGCTTTCTTT. Its protein product is CASNLDRAGEAFF.

This clone came up a few times. V is TRBV9 and J is TRBJ1-2; unclear D gene. CDR1 and CDR2 from the germline V gene are SGDLS and YYNGEE. This CDR3 comprises 12 residues. V dropped 0 bases and J dropped 3 bases, with 3 bases sitting between them. CDR3 coding DNA: TGTGCCAGCAGCGTAGCCGACTATGGCTACACCTTC. It codes for CASSVADYGYTF.

This clone was detected only a few times. The chain is built from TRBV6-5 and TRBJ2-7, with a possible D match to TRBD2 (6 bases). V was shortened by 11 bases and J by 0 bases, with 14 bases between the two germline ends. CDR3 length equals 13 residues. Looked up from germline, CDR1 is MNHEY and CDR2 is SVGAGI. The CDR3 is CAAAPGASYEQYF. The CDR3 DNA reads TGTGCCGCGGCCCCGGGAGCCTCCTACGAGCAGTACTTC.